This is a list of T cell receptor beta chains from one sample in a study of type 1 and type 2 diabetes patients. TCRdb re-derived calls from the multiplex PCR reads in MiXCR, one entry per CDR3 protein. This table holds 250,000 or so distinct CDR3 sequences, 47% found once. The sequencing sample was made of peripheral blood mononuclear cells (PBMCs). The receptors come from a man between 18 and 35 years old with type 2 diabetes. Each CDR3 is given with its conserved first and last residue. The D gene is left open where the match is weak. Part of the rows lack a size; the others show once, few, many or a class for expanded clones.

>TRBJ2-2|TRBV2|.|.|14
CASSEQTNTGELFF
TGTGCCAGCTCTGAACAGACGAACACCGGGGAGCTGTTTTTT
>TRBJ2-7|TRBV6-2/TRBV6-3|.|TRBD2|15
CASRQAGLAVYEQYF
TGTGCCAGCAGACAAGCGGGACTAGCTGTATACGAGCAGTACTTC
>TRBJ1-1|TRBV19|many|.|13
CASSIGGNTEAFF
TGTGCCAGTAGTATTGGGGGGAACACTGAAGCTTTCTTT
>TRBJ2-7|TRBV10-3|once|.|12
CAIRDGLGGNTF
TGTGCCATCAGGGACGGACTGGGGGGCAACACCTTC
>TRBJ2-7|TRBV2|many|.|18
CAIFQGGSGNPGQYEQYF
TGTGCCATCTTTCAAGGTGGCAGCGGAAACCCTGGTCAATACGAGCAGTACTTC
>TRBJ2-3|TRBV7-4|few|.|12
CASSAYRDTQYF
TGTGCCAGCAGCGCCTACAGGGATACGCAGTATTTT
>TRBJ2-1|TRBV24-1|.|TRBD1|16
CATSDFRQGAYNEQFF
TGTGCCACCAGTGATTTTCGGCAGGGGGCCTACAATGAGCAGTTCTTC
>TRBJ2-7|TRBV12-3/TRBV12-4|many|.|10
CASAGYEQYF
TGTGCCAGCGCGGGATACGAGCAGTACTTC
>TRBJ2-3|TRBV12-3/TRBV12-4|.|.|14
CASSPAGTTDTRYF
TGTGCCAGCAGTCCCGCAGGGACCACAGATACGCGGTATTTT
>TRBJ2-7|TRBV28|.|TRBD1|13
CASIPGQGYEQYF
TGTGCCAGCATCCCGGGACAGGGTTACGAGCAGTACTTC
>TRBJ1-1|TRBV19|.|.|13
CASRSGGSTEAFF
TGTGCCAGTAGGTCGGGCGGTAGCACTGAAGCTTTCTTT
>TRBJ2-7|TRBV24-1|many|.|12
CATSDSSYEQYF
TGTGCCACCAGTGACAGCTCCTACGAGCAGTACTTC
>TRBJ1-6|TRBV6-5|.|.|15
CASSYSGVASSPLHF
TGTGCCAGCAGTTACTCGGGGGTCGCTTCTTCACCCCTCCACTTT
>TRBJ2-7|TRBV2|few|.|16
CASSEPTFSDRDEQYF
TGTGCCAGCAGTGAACCCACCTTTTCGGACAGAGACGAGCAGTACTTC
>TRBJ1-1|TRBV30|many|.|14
CAWSVQGLNTEAFF
TGTGCCTGGAGTGTACAAGGGCTGAACACTGAAGCTTTCTTT
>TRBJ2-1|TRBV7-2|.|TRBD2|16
CASSSQTSGGAVEQFF
TGTGCCAGCAGCTCTCAGACTAGCGGGGGGGCAGTTGAGCAGTTCTTC
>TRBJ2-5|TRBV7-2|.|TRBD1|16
CASKVGQGKIGGTQYF
TGTGCCAGCAAGGTCGGACAGGGGAAAATAGGCGGGACCCAGTACTTC
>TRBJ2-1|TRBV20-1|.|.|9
CSARNEQFF
TGCAGTGCTAGAAATGAGCAGTTCTTC
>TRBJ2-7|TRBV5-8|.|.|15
CASSLGVASNHEQYF
TGTGCCAGCAGCTTGGGGGTCGCTTCCAACCACGAGCAGTACTTC
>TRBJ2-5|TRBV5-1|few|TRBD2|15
CASSFSAGGRQTQYF
TGCGCCAGCAGCTTTTCGGCGGGGGGGCGTCAGACCCAGTACTTC
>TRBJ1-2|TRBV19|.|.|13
CASNPRSAIWCTF
TGTGCCAGCAACCCTCGGTCAGCCATATGGTGCACCTTC
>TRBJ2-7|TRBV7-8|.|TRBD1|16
CAISERGQGAPYEQYF
TGTGCCATCAGTGAGCGGGGACAGGGGGCACCCTACGAGCAGTACTTC
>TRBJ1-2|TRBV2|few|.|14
CASSERWAGDGYTF
TGTGCCAGCAGTGAACGTTGGGCAGGGGATGGCTACACCTTC
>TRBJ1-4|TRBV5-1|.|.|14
CASRGGNPGEKLFF
TGCGCCAGCAGAGGGGGTAATCCTGGGGAAAAACTGTTTTTT
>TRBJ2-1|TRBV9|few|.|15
CASSLRGAPYNEQFF
TGTGCCAGCAGCCTTAGAGGGGCCCCCTACAATGAGCAGTTCTTC
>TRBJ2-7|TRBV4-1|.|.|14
CASSQDFSQYEQYF
TGCGCCAGCAGCCAAGATTTTAGCCAATACGAGCAGTACTTC
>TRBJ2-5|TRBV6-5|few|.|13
CASSLQGTATQYF
TGTGCCAGCAGCTTACAGGGAACGGCGACCCAGTACTTC
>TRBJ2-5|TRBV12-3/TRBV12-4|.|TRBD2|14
CASGETSAEETQYF
TGTGCCAGCGGGGAGACTAGCGCCGAAGAGACCCAGTACTTC
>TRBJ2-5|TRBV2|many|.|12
CASSEMRETQYF
TGTGCCAGCAGTGAAATGCGAGAGACCCAGTACTTC
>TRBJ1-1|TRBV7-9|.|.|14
CASSLVATNTEAFF
TGTGCCAGCAGCTTAGTGGCGACAAACACTGAAGCTTTCTTT
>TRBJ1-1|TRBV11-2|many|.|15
CASSLSRVSNTEAFF
TGTGCCAGCAGCTTATCCCGGGTGTCGAACACTGAAGCTTTCTTT
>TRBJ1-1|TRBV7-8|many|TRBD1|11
CASSQDREAFF
TGTGCCAGCAGCCAGGACAGGGAAGCTTTCTTT
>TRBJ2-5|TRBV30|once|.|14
CAWSRGQGVETQYF
TGTGCCTGGAGTCGTGGGCAGGGAGTAGAGACCCAGTACTTC
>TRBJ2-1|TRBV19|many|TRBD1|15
CASSIPGQSYNEQFF
TGTGCCAGTAGCATACCGGGACAGTCCTACAATGAGCAGTTCTTC
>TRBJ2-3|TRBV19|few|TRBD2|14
CASRASGVTDTQYF
TGTGCCAGTAGAGCGAGCGGGGTCACAGATACGCAGTATTTT
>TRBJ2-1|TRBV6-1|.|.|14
CASSDSRVSNEQFF
TGTGCCAGCAGTGACTCGCGGGTGTCAAATGAGCAGTTCTTC
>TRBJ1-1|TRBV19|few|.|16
CASSIDLRNQNTEAFF
TGTGCCAGTAGTATAGATCTAAGAAACCAGAACACTGAAGCTTTCTTT
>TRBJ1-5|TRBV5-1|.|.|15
CASSTDGQLNQPQHF
TGCGCCAGCAGCACGGATGGACAGCTCAATCAGCCCCAGCATTTT
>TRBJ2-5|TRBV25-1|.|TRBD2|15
CASSETSGDQETQYF
TGTGCCAGCAGTGAAACTAGCGGGGACCAAGAGACCCAGTACTTC
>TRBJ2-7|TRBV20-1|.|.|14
CSARDLLGSYGQYF
TGCAGTGCTAGAGATCTTTTGGGGTCCTACGGGCAGTACTTC
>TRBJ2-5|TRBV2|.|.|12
CASSGQRETQYF
TGTGCCAGCAGTGGGCAAAGGGAGACCCAGTACTTC
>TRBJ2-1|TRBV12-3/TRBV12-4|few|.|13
CATAIGWGNEQFF
TGTGCCACCGCAATTGGGTGGGGGAATGAGCAGTTCTTC
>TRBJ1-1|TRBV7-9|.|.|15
CASIKLQSSNTEAFF
TGTGCCAGCATCAAATTACAGAGTTCGAACACTGAAGCTTTCTTT
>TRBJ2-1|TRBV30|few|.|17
CAWSVLGPGGAYNEQFF
TGTGCCTGGAGTGTACTCGGTCCGGGCGGGGCCTACAATGAGCAGTTCTTC
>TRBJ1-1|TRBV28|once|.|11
CASSLTRTTFF
TGTGCCAGCAGTTTAACCCGGACGACTTTCTTT
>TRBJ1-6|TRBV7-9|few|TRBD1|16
CASSPSGQGGTSPLHF
TGTGCCAGCAGCCCCTCAGGACAGGGGGGAACTTCACCCCTCCACTTT
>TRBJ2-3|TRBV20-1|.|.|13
CSAREVDTDTQYF
TGCAGTGCGAGGGAGGTAGACACAGATACGCAGTATTTT
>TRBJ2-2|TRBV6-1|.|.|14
CASSYGRAVGELFF
TGTGCCAGCAGTTATGGCAGGGCGGTCGGGGAGCTGTTTTTT
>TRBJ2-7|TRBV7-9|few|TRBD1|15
CASSFRRDRGYEQYF
TGTGCCAGCAGTTTCCGGCGGGACAGGGGATACGAGCAGTACTTC
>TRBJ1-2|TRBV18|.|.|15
CASSQGGGPNYGYTF
TGTGCCAGCTCACAGGGCGGGGGGCCCAACTATGGCTACACCTTC